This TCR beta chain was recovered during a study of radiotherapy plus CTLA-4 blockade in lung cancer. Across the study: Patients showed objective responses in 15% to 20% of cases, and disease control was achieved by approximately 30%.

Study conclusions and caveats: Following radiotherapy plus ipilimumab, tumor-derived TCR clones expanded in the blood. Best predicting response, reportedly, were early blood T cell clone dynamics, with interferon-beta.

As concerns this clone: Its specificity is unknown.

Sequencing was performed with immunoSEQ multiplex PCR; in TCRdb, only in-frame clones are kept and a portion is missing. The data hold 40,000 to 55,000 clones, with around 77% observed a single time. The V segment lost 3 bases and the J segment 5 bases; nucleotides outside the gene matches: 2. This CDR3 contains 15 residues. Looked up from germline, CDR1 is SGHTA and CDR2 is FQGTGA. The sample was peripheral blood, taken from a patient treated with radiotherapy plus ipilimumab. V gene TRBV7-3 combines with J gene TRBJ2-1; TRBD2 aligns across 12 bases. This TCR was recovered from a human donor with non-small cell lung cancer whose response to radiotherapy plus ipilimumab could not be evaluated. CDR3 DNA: TGTGCCAGCAGCTTCGGGACTAGCGGGCACAATGAGCAGTTCTTC. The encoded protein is CASSFGTSGHNEQFF. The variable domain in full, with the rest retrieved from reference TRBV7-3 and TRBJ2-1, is GAGVSQTPSNKVTEKGKYVELRCDPISGHTALYWYRQSLGQGPEFLIYFQGTGAADDSGLPNDRFFAVRPEGSVSTLKIQRTERGDSAVYLCASSFGTSGHNEQFFGPGTRLTVL.